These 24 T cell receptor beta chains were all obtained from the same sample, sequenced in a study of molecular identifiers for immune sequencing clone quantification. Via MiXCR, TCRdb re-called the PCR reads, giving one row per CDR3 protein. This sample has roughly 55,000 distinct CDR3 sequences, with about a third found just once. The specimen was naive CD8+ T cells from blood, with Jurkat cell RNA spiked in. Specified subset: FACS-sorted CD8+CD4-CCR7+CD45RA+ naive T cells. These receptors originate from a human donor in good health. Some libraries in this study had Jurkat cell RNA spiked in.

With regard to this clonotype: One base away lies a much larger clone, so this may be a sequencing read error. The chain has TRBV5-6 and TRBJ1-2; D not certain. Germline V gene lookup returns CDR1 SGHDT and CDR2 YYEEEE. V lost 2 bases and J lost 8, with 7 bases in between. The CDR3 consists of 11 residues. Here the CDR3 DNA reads TGTGCCAGCAGCTTAGTGGCCGGCTACACCTTC. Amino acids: CASSLVAGYTF.

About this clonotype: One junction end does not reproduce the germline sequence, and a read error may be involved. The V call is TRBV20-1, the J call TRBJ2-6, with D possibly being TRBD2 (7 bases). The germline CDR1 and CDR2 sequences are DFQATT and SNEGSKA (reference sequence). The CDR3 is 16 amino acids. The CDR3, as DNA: TGCTGTGCTAAAAAGGGGCGGGGGCCTGGGGCCAACGTCCTGACTTTC. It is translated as CCAKKGRGPGANVLTF.

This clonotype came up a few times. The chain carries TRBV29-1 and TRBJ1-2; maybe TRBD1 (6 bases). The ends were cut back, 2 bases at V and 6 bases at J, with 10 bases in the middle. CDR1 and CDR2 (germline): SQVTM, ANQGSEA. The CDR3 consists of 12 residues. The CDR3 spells CSVESQGNGYTF. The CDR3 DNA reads TGCAGCGTTGAATCACAGGGAAATGGCTACACCTTC.

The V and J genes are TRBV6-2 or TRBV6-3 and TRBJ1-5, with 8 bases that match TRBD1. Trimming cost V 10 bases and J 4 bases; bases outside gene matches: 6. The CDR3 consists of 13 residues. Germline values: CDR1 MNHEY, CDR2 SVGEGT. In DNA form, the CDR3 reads TGTGCCACCCGGGACAGGACGAATCAGCCCCAGCATTTT. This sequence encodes CATRDRTNQPQHF.

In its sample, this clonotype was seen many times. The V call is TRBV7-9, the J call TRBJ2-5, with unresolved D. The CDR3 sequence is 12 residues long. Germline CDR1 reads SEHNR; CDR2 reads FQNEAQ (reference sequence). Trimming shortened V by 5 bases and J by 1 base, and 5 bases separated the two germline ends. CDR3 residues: CASSPGQETQYF. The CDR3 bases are TGTGCCAGCAGCCCAGGCCAAGAGACCCAGTACTTC.

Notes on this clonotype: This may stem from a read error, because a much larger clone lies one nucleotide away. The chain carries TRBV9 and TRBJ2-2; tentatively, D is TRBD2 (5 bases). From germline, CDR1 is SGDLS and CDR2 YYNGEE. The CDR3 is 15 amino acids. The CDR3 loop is CASSAPPANTGEPFF. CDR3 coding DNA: TGTGCCAGCAGCGCCCCCCCCGCGAACACCGGGGAGCCGTTTTTT.

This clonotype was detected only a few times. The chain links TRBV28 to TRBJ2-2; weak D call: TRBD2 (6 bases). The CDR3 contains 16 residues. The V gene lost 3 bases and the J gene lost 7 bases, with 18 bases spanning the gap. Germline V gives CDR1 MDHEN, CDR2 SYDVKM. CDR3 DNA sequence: TGTGCCAGCAGTTTCGGCGGGGTTGGAAGGGACGGGGAGCTGTTTTTT. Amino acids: CASSFGGVGRDGELFF.

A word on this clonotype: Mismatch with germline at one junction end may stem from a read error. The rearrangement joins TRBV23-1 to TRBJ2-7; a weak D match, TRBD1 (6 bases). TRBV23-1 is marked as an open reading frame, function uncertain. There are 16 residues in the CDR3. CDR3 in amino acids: CASGQAVTGNTYEQYF. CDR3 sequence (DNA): TGCGCCAGCGGTCAAGCCGTGACAGGAAATACCTACGAGCAGTACTTC.

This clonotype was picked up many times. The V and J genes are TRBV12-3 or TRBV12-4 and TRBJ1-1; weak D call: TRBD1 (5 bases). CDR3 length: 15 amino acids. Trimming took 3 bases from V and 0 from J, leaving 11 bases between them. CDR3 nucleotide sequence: TGTGCCAGCAGTTTTTCAGGGTGGGTGAACACTGAAGCTTTCTTT. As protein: CASSFSGWVNTEAFF.

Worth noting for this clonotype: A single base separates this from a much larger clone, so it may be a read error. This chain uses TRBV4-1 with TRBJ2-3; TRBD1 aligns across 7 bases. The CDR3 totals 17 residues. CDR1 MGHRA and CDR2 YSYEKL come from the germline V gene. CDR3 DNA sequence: TGCGCCAACAGCCAACAGCCTAGGGGGCCCGAGGGAGAGACGCAGTATTTT. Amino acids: CANSQQPRGPEGETQYF.

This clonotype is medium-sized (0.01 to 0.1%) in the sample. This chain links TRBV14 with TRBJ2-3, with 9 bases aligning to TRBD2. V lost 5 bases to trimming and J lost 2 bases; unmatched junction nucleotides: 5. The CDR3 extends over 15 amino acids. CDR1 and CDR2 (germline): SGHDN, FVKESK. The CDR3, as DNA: TGTGCCAGCAGCTTGACTAGCGGAGCCACAGATACGCAGTATTTT. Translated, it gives CASSLTSGATDTQYF.

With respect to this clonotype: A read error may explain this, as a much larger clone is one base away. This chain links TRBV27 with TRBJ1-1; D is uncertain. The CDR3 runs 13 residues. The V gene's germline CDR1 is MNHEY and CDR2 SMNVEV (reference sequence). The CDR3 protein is CARSLGEGTEAFF. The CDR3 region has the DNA TGTGCCAGAAGTTTAGGTGAAGGCACTGAAGCTTTCTTT.

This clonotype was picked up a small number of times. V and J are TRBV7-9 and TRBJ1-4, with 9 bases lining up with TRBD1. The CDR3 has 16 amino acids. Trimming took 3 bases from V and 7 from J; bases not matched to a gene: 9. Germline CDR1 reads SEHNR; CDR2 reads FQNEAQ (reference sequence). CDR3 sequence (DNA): TGTGCCAGCAGCTTTGACCACAGGGGGCAAGGTGAAAAACTGTTTTTT. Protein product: CASSFDHRGQGEKLFF.

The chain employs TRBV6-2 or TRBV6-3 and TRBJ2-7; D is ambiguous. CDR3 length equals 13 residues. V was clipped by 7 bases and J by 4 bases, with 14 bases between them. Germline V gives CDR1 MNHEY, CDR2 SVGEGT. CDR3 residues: CASTGAPAYEQYF. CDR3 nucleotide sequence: TGTGCCAGCACGGGCGCTCCTGCATACGAGCAGTACTTC.

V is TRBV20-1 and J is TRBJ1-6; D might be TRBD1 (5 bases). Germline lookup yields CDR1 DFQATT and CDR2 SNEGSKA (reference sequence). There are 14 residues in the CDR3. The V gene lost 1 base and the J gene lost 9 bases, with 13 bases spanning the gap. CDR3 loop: CSARVNSRGSPLHF. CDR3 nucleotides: TGCAGTGCTAGAGTAAACTCGAGGGGTTCACCCCTCCACTTT.

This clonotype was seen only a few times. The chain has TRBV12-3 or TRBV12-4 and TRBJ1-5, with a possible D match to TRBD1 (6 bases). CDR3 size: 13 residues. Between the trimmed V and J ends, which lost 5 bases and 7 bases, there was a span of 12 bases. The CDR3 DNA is TGTGCCAGCAGTGCAGGGGTTGGGCAGCCCCAGCATTTT. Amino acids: CASSAGVGQPQHF.

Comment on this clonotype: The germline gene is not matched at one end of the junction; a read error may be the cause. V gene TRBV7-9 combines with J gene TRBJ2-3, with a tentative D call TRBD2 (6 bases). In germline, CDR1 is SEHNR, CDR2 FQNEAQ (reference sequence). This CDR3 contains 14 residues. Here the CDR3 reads CAIIPETSTVTQYF. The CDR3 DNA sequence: TGTGCCATCATTCCTGAAACTAGCACAGTTACGCAGTATTTT.

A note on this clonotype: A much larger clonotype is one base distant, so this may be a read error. The CDR3 sequence is CASSLSITDTQYF. CDR3 nucleotide sequence: TGTGCCAGCAGCCTATCGATCACAGATACGCAGTATTTT. V is TRBV5-6 and J is TRBJ2-3; no definite D call. The CDR3 contains 13 residues. V shed 4 bases and J shed 2 bases, with 8 bases lying between them. Germline-derived CDR1 and CDR2 are SGHDT and YYEEEE.

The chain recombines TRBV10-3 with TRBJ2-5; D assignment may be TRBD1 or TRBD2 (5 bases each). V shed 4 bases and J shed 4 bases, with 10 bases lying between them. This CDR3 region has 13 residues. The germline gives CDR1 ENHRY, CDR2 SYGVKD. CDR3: CAISGGVVETQYF. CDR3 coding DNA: TGTGCCATCAGTGGAGGGGTGGTAGAGACCCAGTACTTC.

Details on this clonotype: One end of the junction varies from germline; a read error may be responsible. This CDR3 is CASSIEVDTGELFF. In nucleotides, the CDR3 is TGTGCCAGCAGCATAGAGGTCGACACCGGGGAGCTGTTTTTT. The J gene is TRBJ2-2, the V gene TRBV11-2; unclear D gene. Per the germline V gene, CDR1 is SGHAT and CDR2 is FQNNGV. The CDR3 loop spans 14 amino acids. Combining the CDR3 with reference TRBV11-2 and TRBJ2-2 gives the whole variable domain EAGVAQSPRYKIIEKRQSVAFWCNPISGHATLYWYQQILGQGPKLLIQFQNNGVVDDSQLPKDRFSAERLKGVDSTLKIQPAKLEDSAVYLCASSIEVDTGELFFGEGSRLTVL.

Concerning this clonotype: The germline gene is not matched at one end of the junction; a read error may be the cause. The CDR3 loop is CASSPGPNTAAFF. The CDR3 DNA sequence: TGCGCCAGCAGCCCGGGTCCTAACACTGCAGCTTTCTTT. The rearrangement joins TRBV4-1 to TRBJ1-1; D not resolved. The CDR3 loop spans 13 amino acids. Germline assignment: CDR1 MGHRA and CDR2 YSYEKL.

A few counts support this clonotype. In DNA, the CDR3 is TGTGCCAGCAGCTCTTTCCCGCCTGATACGCAGTATTTT. This sequence encodes CASSSFPPDTQYF. The chain links TRBV7-9 to TRBJ2-3; D is unresolved. Trimming cost V 4 bases and J 6 bases, with 11 bases left between them. The CDR3 length is 13 residues. Germline V gene sequence: CDR1 SEHNR, CDR2 FQNEAQ (reference sequence). The variable domain in full, with the rest retrieved from reference TRBV7-9 and TRBJ2-3, is DTGVSQNPRHKITKRGQNVTFRCDPISEHNRLYWYRQTLGQGPEFLTYFQNEAQLEKSRLLSDRFSAERPKGSFSTLEIQRTEQGDSAMYLCASSSFPPDTQYFGPGTRLTVL.

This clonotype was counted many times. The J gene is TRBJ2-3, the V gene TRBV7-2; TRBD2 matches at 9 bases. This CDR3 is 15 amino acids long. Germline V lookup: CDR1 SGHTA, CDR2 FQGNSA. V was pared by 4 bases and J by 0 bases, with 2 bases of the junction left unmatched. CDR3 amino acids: CASSSSGISTDTQYF. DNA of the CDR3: TGTGCCAGCAGCTCTAGCGGGATTAGCACAGATACGCAGTATTTT.

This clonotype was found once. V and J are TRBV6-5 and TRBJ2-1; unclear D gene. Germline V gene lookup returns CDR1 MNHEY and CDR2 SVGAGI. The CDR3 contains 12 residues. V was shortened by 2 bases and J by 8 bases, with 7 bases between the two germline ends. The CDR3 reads CASSYRWDEQFF. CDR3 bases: TGTGCCAGCAGTTACAGATGGGATGAGCAGTTCTTC.